This entry is about one T cell receptor (beta chain). The CDR3 sequence is 11 residues long. The V and J ends lost 4 bases and 9 bases respectively, with 8 bases between them. The germline gives CDR1 KGHDR, CDR2 SFDVKD. The sample is drawn from a study of blood T cell repertoires in COVID-19. For the study at large: COVID-19 samples, acute and convalescent, were from the United States, Italy and Spain. T cells, B-cell-depleted T cells, or PBMCs supplied cDNA or gDNA.

Donors in Cohort 3 counted as recovered after two negative PCRs, clearance, or symptom resolution. Measured with immunoSEQ multiplex PCR; TCRdb has only the in-frame clones, and not every one. The repertoire has some 320,000 clones, 90% of them found once; the top ten carry about 2.4%. This clonotype originated in a man in his sixties who had recovered from COVID-19. The chain combines TRBV24-1 with TRBJ1-1; perhaps TRBD1 as D (6 bases). Material: PBMCs or T cells enriched from blood (not recorded which). The DNA of the CDR3 is TGTGCCACCAGTGAACAGGGTAAAGCTTTCTTT. Translated, it gives CATSEQGKAFF.